Sequencing of this T cell receptor (beta chain) was carried out in a study of blood T cell repertoires in COVID-19. Produced via immunoSEQ multiplex PCR; TCRdb's table is partial and in-frame only. The sample holds 150,000 to 200,000 clones, about 83% seen once. The CDR3 length is 15 residues. The germline CDR1 and CDR2 sequences are MNHEY and SVGAGI. Trimming removed 0 bases at V and 8 bases at J, with 16 bases between. Sequenced input: peripheral blood. The receptor was isolated from a woman aged 70-85 years who had recovered from COVID-19. The chain recombines TRBV6-5 with TRBJ1-2; possibly TRBD1 for D (5 bases). The CDR3 region is CASSYSGVGAGGYTF. In DNA, the CDR3 is TGTGCCAGCAGTTACTCGGGTGTCGGGGCGGGAGGCTACACCTTC.